The clone carrying this T cell receptor beta chain was detected a few times. TCR cDNA, made by 5'RACE template switching, carried an added universal primer site and UMIs. MiXCR, run by TCRdb on the 5' RACE reads, gives a single entry per CDR3 protein. Here the sample spans about 320,000 distinct CDR3 sequences, about 4.5% being singletons. Trimming pared 3 bases from V and 7 bases from J, leaving 18 bases between. Per germline, CDR1 LGHDT and CDR2 YNNKEL (reference sequence). The CDR3 totals 15 residues. This sample stems from a study of T cells after yellow fever vaccination. This clonotype was sampled from a man between 18 and 29 years old who received the YFV17D yellow fever vaccine. The sample was PBMCs, taken 15 days after the yellow fever booster vaccination. The genes are TRBV3-1 and TRBJ2-5; maybe TRBD2 (6 bases). The CDR3 sequence is CASSHLTGGPGTQYF. CDR3 coding DNA: TGTGCCAGCAGCCATCTAACCGGGGGACCCGGGACCCAGTACTTC.